This T cell receptor beta chain was sequenced during a study of cytomegalovirus exposure and HLA in healthy donors. Study-wide points: Cytomegalovirus status was reportedly diagnosed by the classifier with high specificity and sensitivity. A list of 164 TCR beta chains associated with cytomegalovirus was given.

Both 60 Vbeta primers and 13 Jbeta primers went into the PCR. Measured with immunoSEQ multiplex PCR; TCRdb has only the in-frame clones, and not every one. The data show about 100,000 clones, more than 65% seen once. Comments on this clone: Its antigen is not known. At one end, the junction sequence differs from germline, possibly due to a read error.

Sequencing was performed on PBMCs. The TCR was taken from a woman aged 18-35 years in good health and CMV-seronegative.

This chain's CDR3 is CASSLRSGTGTMHPF. Written as DNA, the CDR3 is TGTGCCAGCAGCTTGCGATCCGGGACAGGGACTATGCACCCCTTT. This rearrangement joins TRBV7-2 to TRBJ1-1; 9 nucleotides agree with TRBD1. The germline V gene encodes CDR1 SGHTA and CDR2 FQGNSA. The CDR3 runs to 15 residues.